The 24 T cell receptor beta chains presented below share a single source sample, sequenced in a study of memory CD4+ T cells and cytomegalovirus serostatus. Data came from immunoSEQ multiplex PCR; TCRdb stores just in-frame clones and leaves some out. The table includes over 45,000 clones, about 80% detected once. Single viable CD3+CD4+CD8-CD45RO+ cells were sorted as the memory CD4+ T cells. The sequenced sample consisted of memory CD4+ T cells from blood. Receptors originate from an adult in good health and CMV-seronegative.

CDR3: CASRLTRGQSTDTQYF. CDR3 nucleotide sequence: TGTGCCAGCAGACTGACGAGGGGACAGAGCACAGATACGCAGTATTTT. This chain uses TRBV7-9 with TRBJ2-3, with 7 bases identical to TRBD1. The CDR3 consists of 16 residues. The V and J ends lost 6 bases and 0 bases, in that order; junction bases with no gene match: 9. Germline V gene lookup returns CDR1 SEHNR and CDR2 FQNEAQ (reference sequence).

The J gene is TRBJ1-1, the V gene TRBV7-2; D gene unclear. CDR1 SGHTA and CDR2 FQGNSA come from the germline V gene. V dropped 5 bases and J dropped 2 bases, with 9 bases sitting between them. This CDR3 is built from 13 residues. Here the CDR3 reads CASSANTNTEAFF. The CDR3 DNA reads TGTGCCAGCAGCGCGAACACTAACACTGAAGCTTTCTTT.

The rearrangement links TRBV28 to TRBJ2-7, with D possibly matching TRBD2 (6 bases). Looked up from germline, CDR1 is MDHEN and CDR2 is SYDVKM. The CDR3 is made up of 14 amino acids. Deletions cut 6 bases from V and 4 bases from J, with 16 bases between. CDR3 residues: CASSPWRGEYEQYF. In DNA, the CDR3 is TGTGCCAGCAGCCCCTGGCGGGGAGAGTACGAGCAGTACTTC.

The chain carries TRBV7-9 and TRBJ2-7; 8 bases match TRBD1. Per germline, CDR1 SEHNR and CDR2 FQNEAQ (reference sequence). The CDR3 has 15 residues. The ends lost 5 bases at V and 4 bases at J; junction bases unmatched: 10. Here the CDR3 DNA reads TGTGCCAGCAGCACCGGACAGGGAGGCCAATACGAGCAGTACTTC. It encodes CASSTGQGGQYEQYF.

The genes are TRBV5-5 and TRBJ2-4, with D possibly matching TRBD1 (5 bases). Per germline, CDR1 SGHKS and CDR2 YYEKEE (reference sequence). The CDR3 has 15 amino acids. The germline V and J ends were trimmed by 2 bases and 2 bases, with 11 bases remaining between them. Here the CDR3 DNA reads TGTGCCAGCAGCTTCACAGGAGACCCCAAAAACATTCAGTACTTC. It codes for CASSFTGDPKNIQYF.

V usage is TRBV4-1 and J usage is TRBJ1-2; D ambiguous. This CDR3 is built from 13 residues. Trimming left V 1 base short and J 6 bases short, with 9 bases between. CDR1 is MGHRA and CDR2 is YSYEKL in the germline V gene. The CDR3 loop is CASSQVTDNGYTF. The CDR3 DNA follows: TGCGCCAGCAGCCAAGTTACCGATAATGGCTACACCTTC.

This clone is a singleton in its sample. The V call is TRBV27, the J call TRBJ2-2; D is unclear. The CDR3 sequence is 15 residues long. Trimming pared 0 bases from V and 4 bases from J, leaving 9 bases between. Germline V gene sequence: CDR1 MNHEY, CDR2 SMNVEV (reference sequence). The CDR3 DNA reads TGTGCCAGCAGTTTATCGCCACAAACCACCGGGGAGCTGTTTTTT. It yields the protein CASSLSPQTTGELFF.

This clone was observed a few times. V gene TRBV9 combines with J gene TRBJ1-6, with 7 bases matching TRBD1. This CDR3 comprises 14 residues. In germline, CDR1 is SGDLS, CDR2 YYNGEE. Trimming cost V 5 bases and J 9 bases; bases outside gene matches: 8. The CDR3 reads CASSSQQGSSPLHF. CDR3 nucleotides: TGTGCCAGCAGTTCACAACAGGGGAGTTCACCCCTCCACTTT.

The chain employs TRBV5-3 and TRBJ1-4, with D perhaps TRBD1 (5 bases). TRBV5-3 counts as an open reading frame of uncertain function. V was trimmed by 4 bases and J by 13 bases, leaving 23 bases between them. The CDR3 covers 15 residues. The CDR3 sequence is CARSPWTEVRGGLFF. CDR3 DNA: TGTGCCAGAAGCCCGTGGACGGAGGTGAGGGGTGGACTGTTTTTT.

This clone has just one count. This chain connects TRBV2 to TRBJ1-2, with unresolved D. The CDR3 is 15 amino acids. V dropped 6 bases and J dropped 5 bases, with 19 bases sitting between them. CDR1 is SNHLY, CDR2 FYNNEI, per germline. In DNA, the CDR3 is TGTGCCAGCAGCCCCGCCAACGAGCGGACTTATGGCTACACCTTC. This sequence encodes CASSPANERTYGYTF.

The chain has TRBV4-3 and TRBJ2-3, with D possibly TRBD2 on 6 matching bases. In germline, CDR1 is LGHNA, CDR2 YSLEER. The V gene lost 0 bases and the J gene lost 2 bases, with 12 bases spanning the gap. This CDR3 contains 16 residues. CDR3 sequence reads: CASSQDRGKLTDTQYF. The CDR3 DNA reads TGCGCCAGCAGCCAAGATCGGGGGAAACTCACAGATACGCAGTATTTT.

The chain joins TRBV2 to TRBJ2-5, with 8 bases aligning to TRBD2. Trimming took 8 bases from V and 5 from J; bases not matched to a gene: 7. Germline V gives CDR1 SNHLY, CDR2 FYNNEI. The CDR3 totals 13 residues. The CDR3 here is CASQRGSGETQYF. DNA for the CDR3: TGTGCCAGCCAGCGGGGGTCTGGGGAGACCCAGTACTTC.

The chain recombines TRBV28 with TRBJ2-2; 10 nucleotides align to TRBD1. Unmatched junction bases numbered 16, after V lost 5 bases and J lost 7 bases. This CDR3 has 18 amino acids. Germline V lookup: CDR1 MDHEN, CDR2 SYDVKM. CDR3: CASSQAGRQGAKGGELFF. CDR3 nucleotides: TGTGCCAGCAGTCAAGCGGGACGACAGGGGGCGAAGGGCGGGGAGCTGTTTTTT.

The chain combines TRBV5-6 with TRBJ2-2; D possibly corresponds to TRBD2 (6 bases). Trimming cost V 1 base and J 1 base, with 8 bases left between them. Germline lookup yields CDR1 SGHDT and CDR2 YYEEEE. CDR3 size: 15 residues. CDR3 nucleotide sequence: TGTGCCAGCAGCTTGACGGGGGTGAACACCGGGGAGCTGTTTTTT. As protein: CASSLTGVNTGELFF.

This chain links TRBV9 with TRBJ1-1; D gene uncertain. Trimming took 4 bases from V and 6 from J, leaving 19 bases between them. CDR1 SGDLS and CDR2 YYNGEE come from the germline V gene. The CDR3 sequence is 15 residues long. The CDR3 coding sequence is TGTGCCAGCAGCCTGAGTCCGGACGCCTATTCTGAAGCTTTCTTT. Protein product: CASSLSPDAYSEAFF.

The chain joins TRBV7-6 to TRBJ2-1; 9 bases match TRBD2. With 1 base clipped from V and 6 bases from J, the junction kept 10 bases outside the gene matches. Germline loops: CDR1 SGHVS, CDR2 FNYEAQ. The CDR3 has 17 residues. CDR3: CASSLDVRLAGPNEQFF. CDR3 in DNA: TGTGCCAGCAGCTTAGATGTGCGTCTAGCGGGGCCCAATGAGCAGTTCTTC.

The rearrangement joins TRBV6-5 to TRBJ1-5, with TRBD1 identical over 9 bases. The length of the CDR3 is 14 residues. The V gene's germline CDR1 is MNHEY and CDR2 SVGAGI. With V trimmed by 11 bases and J by 7 bases, 12 bases remained unmatched. CDR3 sequence reads: CAGGGQGAMQPQHF. CDR3 nucleotides: TGTGCCGGGGGGGGACAGGGAGCGATGCAGCCCCAGCATTTT.

V gene TRBV2 combines with J gene TRBJ1-5; 9 bases are shared with TRBD1. Losses at the gene ends were 5 bases for V and 2 bases for J; bases not matched to a gene: 1. The CDR3 consists of 14 residues. Germline-derived CDR1 and CDR2 are SNHLY and FYNNEI. The CDR3 DNA is TGTGCCAGCAGTCGGACAGGGGGCAATCAGCCCCAGCATTTT. This gives the protein CASSRTGGNQPQHF. Supplemented by reference TRBV2 and TRBJ1-5, the full variable domain reads EPEVTQTPSHQVTQMGQEVILRCVPISNHLYFYWYRQILGQKVEFLVSFYNNEISEKSEIFDDQFSVERPDGSNFTLKIRSTKLEDSAMYFCASSRTGGNQPQHFGDGTRLSIL.

Concerning this clone itself: This sample also contains other DNA sequences that code for the same CDR3. V is TRBV5-4 and J is TRBJ2-5; TRBD2 might be the D (5 bases). The CDR3 runs to 12 residues. V was shortened by 4 bases and J by 5 bases, with 9 bases between the two germline ends. Germline assignment: CDR1 SGHNT and CDR2 YYREEE (reference sequence). The CDR3, as DNA: TGTGCCAGCAGCGAGGGCGCGGAGACCCAGTACTTC. Its translation: CASSEGAETQYF. The full variable domain, in which reference TRBV5-4 and TRBJ2-5 provide the parts outside the CDR3, is ETGVTQSPTHLIKTRGQQVTLRCSSQSGHNTVSWYQQALGQGPQFIFQYYREEENGRGNFPPRFSGLQFPNYSSELNVNALELDDSALYLCASSEGAETQYFGPGTRLLVL.

This clone appeared a few times. V gene TRBV28 combines with J gene TRBJ2-3, with TRBD2 matching 12 bases. Germline trimming cut 4 bases from V and 5 bases from J; bases unmatched to any gene: 7. Germline assignment: CDR1 MDHEN and CDR2 SYDVKM. This CDR3 is built from 16 residues. Here the CDR3 DNA reads TGTGCCAGCAGTTGGGCACTAGCGGGGGGAGAAGATACGCAGTATTTT. Amino acids: CASSWALAGGEDTQYF.

The chain joins TRBV18 to TRBJ2-2; the D gene could be TRBD1 or TRBD2 (5 bases each). Germline assignment: CDR1 KGHSH and CDR2 LQKENI. V dropped 3 bases and J dropped 1 base, with 12 bases sitting between them. The CDR3 consists of 16 residues. For the CDR3, the DNA is TGTGCCAGCTCACCCATCCGGGGCGGGAACACCGGGGAGCTGTTTTTT. Translated, it gives CASSPIRGGNTGELFF.

The chain employs TRBV7-9 and TRBJ2-7, with D unclear. Trimming removed 4 bases at V and 2 bases at J, with 6 bases between. Germline V gives CDR1 SEHNR, CDR2 FQNEAQ (reference sequence). The CDR3 spans 12 residues. CDR3 residues: CASSSDAYEQYF. The CDR3 DNA follows: TGTGCCAGCAGCTCCGACGCCTACGAGCAGTACTTC.

This clone occurred a few times. V gene TRBV27 combines with J gene TRBJ2-4; 7 positions agree with TRBD1. Germline CDR1 reads MNHEY; CDR2 reads SMNVEV (reference sequence). This CDR3 has 17 amino acids. With V trimmed by 5 bases and J by 1 base, 11 bases remained unmatched. In DNA form, the CDR3 reads TGTGCCAGCAGTCCCACGACAGGGTGGACGGCCAAAAACATTCAGTACTTC. It yields the protein CASSPTTGWTAKNIQYF.

The chain recombines TRBV9 with TRBJ1-6; tentatively, D is TRBD1 (5 bases). The V end was cut by 0 bases, the J end by 10 bases, with 17 bases between. Germline V gene lookup returns CDR1 SGDLS and CDR2 YYNGEE. The CDR3 has 16 residues. CDR3 loop: CASSVGKAGTGSPLHF. The CDR3 region has the DNA TGTGCCAGCAGCGTAGGCAAGGCAGGGACCGGCTCACCCCTCCACTTT.